The TCR beta chain under discussion was sequenced for a study of cytomegalovirus exposure and HLA in healthy donors. Overall study results and limits: Most likely, a cluster of highly shared sequence variants arose as a sequencing artifact. According to a later analysis, most TCR beta chains associated with CMV appeared HLA-restricted. It emerged from a later analysis that several of the most significant clusters appeared to be linked to common viral pathogens. Segments of the TCR beta V type were, in most cases, productive about 87% or about 30% of the time in an earlier analysis.

PCR employed 60 Vbeta and 13 Jbeta primers. Profiling relied on immunoSEQ multiplex PCR, and the TCRdb table lists in-frame clones only, not all of them. The sample shows 75,000 to 100,000 clones, around four fifths of them seen only once. This CDR3 is built from 13 residues. V was pared by 4 bases and J by 5 bases, with 11 bases between. Germline-derived CDR1 and CDR2 are SGHTA and FQGNSA. For this clone: Its antigen is still unknown.

The sequencing sample was made of PBMCs. The receptor was derived from a man under 40 in good health and CMV-seronegative. The chain has TRBV7-2 and TRBJ2-5, with D perhaps TRBD2 (5 bases). The CDR3 bases are TGTGCCAGCAGCTGGAGGAGTGGGGAGACCCAGTACTTC. This encodes CASSWRSGETQYF.